A selection of T cell receptor beta chains follows, all from one sample in a study of blood T cell repertoires in COVID-19. Libraries were prepared by immunoSEQ multiplex PCR; TCRdb keeps only in-frame clonotypes and omits some of them. The table lists 90,000 to 130,000 clones, 82% of them singletons. What was sequenced was peripheral blood. The receptors originated from a woman between 55 and 75 years old with acute or convalescent COVID-19. The CDR3 runs from the conserved cysteine through the conserved F or W. A D gene is named only where the DNA matches it firmly. Not all rows give a size; the values are once, few, many and, for expanded clones, a class.

size: once; J: TRBJ2-3; D: .; V: TRBV4-2; DNA: TGTGCCAGCAGCCAAGGTACTCACTCAGATACGCAGTATTTT; CDR3: CASSQGTHSDTQYF
size: .; J: TRBJ1-6; D: .; V: TRBV27; DNA: TGTGCCAGCAGTTTAAGGGACGGGGGGCTTGTTAATTCACCCCTCCACTTT; CDR3: CASSLRDGGLVNSPLHF
size: .; J: TRBJ1-6; D: TRBD1; V: TRBV11-1; DNA: TGTGCCAGCAGCCTGGACAGGGCTGATTCACCCCTCCACTTT; CDR3: CASSLDRADSPLHF
size: .; J: TRBJ2-7; D: TRBD2; V: TRBV7-2; DNA: TGTGCCAGCAGCCAGGGACTAGGGCTATCCTACGAGCAGTACTTC; CDR3: CASSQGLGLSYEQYF
size: .; J: TRBJ2-7; D: TRBD2; V: TRBV3-1/TRBV3-2; DNA: TGTGCCAGCAGCGAAACTAGCGGGCTATCCTACGAGCAGTACTTC; CDR3: CASSETSGLSYEQYF
size: once; J: TRBJ1-2; D: TRBD1; V: TRBV9; DNA: TGTGCCAGCAGCGTAGACCACGGGACAGGGGATAACTATGGCTACACCTTC; CDR3: CASSVDHGTGDNYGYTF
size: .; J: TRBJ2-5; D: .; V: TRBV7-2; DNA: TGTGCCAGCAGCTTAGCTGGGCTAGCGATAGGCGAGACCCAGTACTTC; CDR3: CASSLAGLAIGETQYF
size: .; J: TRBJ2-2; D: TRBD1; V: TRBV7-2; DNA: TGTGCCAGCAGCGCCCGGACAGGGGGCAACACCGGGGAGCTGTTTTTT; CDR3: CASSARTGGNTGELFF
size: .; J: TRBJ1-5; D: .; V: TRBV6-5; DNA: TGTGCCAGCAGTTACTCAACGGAGATTGAGCCCCAGCATTTT; CDR3: CASSYSTEIEPQHF
size: .; J: TRBJ1-5; D: .; V: TRBV6-1; DNA: TGTGCCAGCAGTGAAGCTATTGGCCGGGAACAGCATTTT; CDR3: CASSEAIGREQHF
size: once; J: TRBJ1-2; D: .; V: TRBV5-4; DNA: TGTGCCAGCAGCTCGGGGGGGGTGGCTAACTATGGCTACACCTTC; CDR3: CASSSGGVANYGYTF
size: .; J: TRBJ1-1; D: .; V: TRBV6-5; DNA: TGTGCCAGCAGTTACGAACTTAACACTGAAGCTTTCTTT; CDR3: CASSYELNTEAFF
size: .; J: TRBJ1-1; D: TRBD1; V: TRBV7-9; DNA: TGTGCCAGCAACCCCGGCAGGGGGCAGGACACTGAAGCTTTCTTT; CDR3: CASNPGRGQDTEAFF
size: .; J: TRBJ1-1; D: .; V: TRBV30; DNA: TGTGCCTGGAGCTTCTATAACACTGAAGCTTTCTTT; CDR3: CAWSFYNTEAFF
size: .; J: TRBJ1-4; D: .; V: TRBV4-3; DNA: TGCGCCAGCAGCCAAGATCGCGCTAATGAAAAACTGTTTTTT; CDR3: CASSQDRANEKLFF
size: .; J: TRBJ1-4; D: TRBD1; V: TRBV19; DNA: TGTGCCAGTACCATAGCGGGACAGTATAATGAAAAACTGTTTTTT; CDR3: CASTIAGQYNEKLFF
size: .; J: TRBJ1-2; D: .; V: TRBV12-1; DNA: TGTGCCAGCAACTTAAGAATAAACCCCCCCCAAAGACAGGGGGCGTGCTATGGCTACACCTTC; CDR3: CASNLRINPPQRQGACYGYTF
size: .; J: TRBJ2-7; D: TRBD1; V: TRBV7-2; DNA: TGTGCCAGCAGCCATCAGGGACAGGGGGCCTACGAGCAGTACTTC; CDR3: CASSHQGQGAYEQYF
size: .; J: TRBJ1-2; D: .; V: TRBV19; DNA: TGTGCCAGTAGTACCCGCCTTTCGGGGTTCGGCTACACCTTC; CDR3: CASSTRLSGFGYTF
size: .; J: TRBJ2-7; D: TRBD1; V: TRBV11-2; DNA: TGTGCCAGCAACCCGTGGCAGGGGGCCAACGAGCAGTACTTC; CDR3: CASNPWQGANEQYF
size: .; J: TRBJ2-2; D: TRBD1; V: TRBV6-6; DNA: TGTGCCAGCAGTTCCACAGGGGGCCCCAACACCGGGGAGCTGTTTTTT; CDR3: CASSSTGGPNTGELFF
size: .; J: TRBJ2-2; D: .; V: TRBV7-2; DNA: TGTGCCAGCAGCTTAGAGGGGCGGGGAACAGCCGGGGAGCTGTTTTTT; CDR3: CASSLEGRGTAGELFF
size: few; J: TRBJ1-6; D: TRBD1; V: TRBV4-2; DNA: TGTGCCAGCAGCCAAGGACAGGGGGCTAATTCACCCCTCCACTTT; CDR3: CASSQGQGANSPLHF
size: many; J: TRBJ1-1; D: .; V: TRBV7-2; DNA: TGTGCCAGCAGCTTAGGGTATAGCGGCACTGAAGCTTTCTTT; CDR3: CASSLGYSGTEAFF
size: once; J: TRBJ2-2; D: .; V: TRBV27; DNA: TGTGCCAGCAGTTTCCGGAACACCGGGGAGCTGTTTTTT; CDR3: CASSFRNTGELFF
size: .; J: TRBJ1-1; D: TRBD1; V: TRBV5-4; DNA: TGTGCCAGCAGCTTGGGACAGGGGATGGACACTGAAGCTTTCTTT; CDR3: CASSLGQGMDTEAFF
size: .; J: TRBJ2-7; D: TRBD1; V: TRBV19; DNA: TGTGCCAGTAGCTCCGGGACAGGGTATTACGAGCAGTACTTC; CDR3: CASSSGTGYYEQYF
size: .; J: TRBJ1-5; D: .; V: TRBV6-5; DNA: TGTGCCAGCAGGGCTATAGGCGGGTCCTATCAGCCCCAGCATTTT; CDR3: CASRAIGGSYQPQHF
size: .; J: TRBJ2-7; D: .; V: TRBV7-2; DNA: TGTGCCAGCGGGGGACTTCACTACGAGCAGTACTTC; CDR3: CASGGLHYEQYF
size: .; J: TRBJ2-2; D: TRBD1; V: TRBV7-8; DNA: TGTGCCAGCAGCTTAGCGTCGTGGACAGGGGGGTACACCGGGGAGCTGTTTTTT; CDR3: CASSLASWTGGYTGELFF
size: .; J: TRBJ1-5; D: .; V: TRBV13; DNA: TGTGCCAGCAGCGCAGGGAATCAGCCCCAGCATTTT; CDR3: CASSAGNQPQHF
size: .; J: TRBJ2-5; D: TRBD1; V: TRBV5-1; DNA: TGCGCCAGCAGCCGGACAGGCCCCCAAGAGACCCAGTACTTC; CDR3: CASSRTGPQETQYF
size: .; J: TRBJ2-2; D: TRBD1; V: TRBV5-1; DNA: TGCGCCAGCAGCGCTTCTAGGGACAGGGGGCAAACCGGGGAGCTGTTTTTT; CDR3: CASSASRDRGQTGELFF
size: .; J: TRBJ2-3; D: .; V: TRBV5-4; DNA: TGTGCCAGCAGCCAGACAAGCACAGATACGCAGTATTTT; CDR3: CASSQTSTDTQYF
size: .; J: TRBJ1-4; D: .; V: TRBV29-1; DNA: TGCAGCGGCGAGGTAGATGAAAAACTGTTTTTT; CDR3: CSGEVDEKLFF
size: .; J: TRBJ1-3; D: .; V: TRBV28; DNA: TGTGCCAGCAGGAGGAACATTGGAAACACCATATATTTT; CDR3: CASRRNIGNTIYF
size: .; J: TRBJ2-7; D: .; V: TRBV6-2/TRBV6-3; DNA: TGTGCCAGCAGTTACGCGGGCGTTGGAAACGAGCAGTACTTC; CDR3: CASSYAGVGNEQYF
size: .; J: TRBJ1-2; D: TRBD1; V: TRBV28; DNA: TGTGCCAGCAGTTTAGGGACAGGGGTTTTCTATGGCTACACCTTC; CDR3: CASSLGTGVFYGYTF
size: .; J: TRBJ1-1; D: .; V: TRBV19; DNA: TGTGCCAGTAGTTTACATCTAGTGAACACTGAAGCTTTCTTT; CDR3: CASSLHLVNTEAFF
size: few; J: TRBJ1-1; D: .; V: TRBV20-1; DNA: TGCAGTGCTAGTCGGAACACTGAAGCTTTCTTT; CDR3: CSASRNTEAFF
size: .; J: TRBJ1-4; D: .; V: TRBV4-3; DNA: TGCGCCAGCAGCCAAGATCGGAGCGCCTCTTCCGGGAAACTGTTTTTT; CDR3: CASSQDRSASSGKLFF
size: .; J: TRBJ2-5; D: TRBD1; V: TRBV12-3/TRBV12-4; DNA: TGTGCCACTTCCCTACAGGGGAAAGAGACCCAGTACTTC; CDR3: CATSLQGKETQYF
size: .; J: TRBJ2-5; D: TRBD2; V: TRBV9; DNA: TGTGCCAGCAGCGTAGGACTAGCGGGGGGAGGGACCCAGTACTTC; CDR3: CASSVGLAGGGTQYF
size: .; J: TRBJ1-5; D: .; V: TRBV19; DNA: TGTGCCAGCGCCAAGGGCGGGAGACCCAATCAGCCCCAGCATTTT; CDR3: CASAKGGRPNQPQHF
size: .; J: TRBJ2-1; D: .; V: TRBV5-1; DNA: TGCGCCAGCAGGGGAACCGGGACAACGTACAATGAGCAGTTCTTC; CDR3: CASRGTGTTYNEQFF
size: .; J: TRBJ2-2; D: .; V: TRBV7-3; DNA: TGTGCCAGCAGCTTAATGGGAGACCCTAACACCGGGGAGCTGTTTTTT; CDR3: CASSLMGDPNTGELFF
size: .; J: TRBJ2-5; D: .; V: TRBV7-9; DNA: TGTGCCAGCAGTCCTAGCAGGGAGACCCAGTACTTC; CDR3: CASSPSRETQYF
size: .; J: TRBJ1-3; D: .; V: TRBV7-8; DNA: TGTGCCAGCAGCTTGAACGCAGGCAGCTCTGGAAACACCATATATTTT; CDR3: CASSLNAGSSGNTIYF
size: few; J: TRBJ1-5; D: .; V: TRBV4-2; DNA: TGTGCCAGCAGCCAAGATCCCCTTCCAGGGCAGGGTGGCCAGCCCCAGCATTTT; CDR3: CASSQDPLPGQGGQPQHF
size: .; J: TRBJ1-6; D: TRBD1; V: TRBV5-3; DNA: TGTGCCAGAAGCTTGGCCGACAGGGTCAAGGTACCCCTCCACTTT; CDR3: CARSLADRVKVPLHF
size: .; J: TRBJ2-3; D: TRBD2; V: TRBV5-4; DNA: TGTGCCAGCAGCTTTGGGACTAGCGGGGGACTTATTATTAATACGCAGTATTTT; CDR3: CASSFGTSGGLIINTQYF
size: .; J: TRBJ2-2; D: TRBD1; V: TRBV5-4; DNA: TGTGCCAGCAGCCCAGGGGGTATTGTAACGAACACCGGGGAGCTGTTTTTT; CDR3: CASSPGGIVTNTGELFF
size: .; J: TRBJ2-5; D: TRBD1; V: TRBV7-2; DNA: TGTGCCAGCGTCCGGGACAGGGGGCAGGAGACCCAGTACTTC; CDR3: CASVRDRGQETQYF
size: .; J: TRBJ1-1; D: TRBD1; V: TRBV5-1; DNA: TGCGCCAGCAGCTTGGGGGGACAGGGGCGAGCTTTCTTT; CDR3: CASSLGGQGRAFF
size: once; J: TRBJ2-2; D: TRBD1; V: TRBV28; DNA: TGTGCCAGTCTTAGACAGGGAAACACCGGGGAGCTGTTTTTT; CDR3: CASLRQGNTGELFF